Listed below are T cell receptor beta chains from one sample, sequenced in a study of OX40 agonist ivuxolimab in advanced cancers. Using immunoSEQ multiplex PCR, the repertoire was profiled, and TCRdb retains in-frame clones only, with some absent. The sample lists 90,000 to 120,000 clones; 91% were seen once. The sequenced sample was CD4+ or CD8+ T cells sorted from blood, obtained in a trial of the OX40 agonist ivuxolimab. The receptors here all came from an adult with an advanced solid tumor such as melanoma, head and neck, liver or kidney cancer. The CDR3 runs from the conserved cysteine through the conserved F or W. Fields, in order: V gene, D gene, clone size, J gene, CDR3 DNA, CDR3 protein. D genes are given only for firm matches. Clone size is given for some rows only: seen once, a few or many times, or a class if the clone is expanded.

V gene: TRBV4-3; D gene: -; clone size: -; J gene: TRBJ1-5; CDR3 DNA: TGCGCCAGCAGCCGAGGGACGAGTTGGGATCAGCCCCAGCATTTT; CDR3 protein: CASSRGTSWDQPQHF
V gene: TRBV11-2; D gene: TRBD2; clone size: -; J gene: TRBJ2-5; CDR3 DNA: TGTGCCAGCAGCTTAGATCCCTTCGAAGCGGGAGTGGAGACCCAGTACTTC; CDR3 protein: CASSLDPFEAGVETQYF
V gene: TRBV30; D gene: -; clone size: -; J gene: TRBJ2-7; CDR3 DNA: TGTGCCTGGAGTGTAGGGAAAACCTACGAGCAGTACTTC; CDR3 protein: CAWSVGKTYEQYF
V gene: TRBV28; D gene: TRBD1; clone size: -; J gene: TRBJ2-2; CDR3 DNA: TGTGCCAGCAGTCCCCCGACAGGGCCCGGGGAGCTGTTTTTT; CDR3 protein: CASSPPTGPGELFF
V gene: TRBV28; D gene: -; clone size: once; J gene: TRBJ1-5; CDR3 DNA: TGTGCCAGCAGTTTACCACAGGGCCAAAATCAGCCCCAGCATTTT; CDR3 protein: CASSLPQGQNQPQHF
V gene: TRBV7-8; D gene: -; clone size: -; J gene: TRBJ1-2; CDR3 DNA: TGTGCCAGCAGCTTAGAGGCATGGTATGGCTACACCTTC; CDR3 protein: CASSLEAWYGYTF
V gene: TRBV28; D gene: -; clone size: -; J gene: TRBJ1-1; CDR3 DNA: TGTGCCACCGCGGGGGTCAGGACTGAAGCTTTCTTT; CDR3 protein: CATAGVRTEAFF
V gene: TRBV9; D gene: -; clone size: -; J gene: TRBJ2-5; CDR3 DNA: TGTGCCAGCAGCGTCAGCTCAGCGACAGGCCAAGAGACCCAGTACTTC; CDR3 protein: CASSVSSATGQETQYF
V gene: TRBV5-1; D gene: -; clone size: -; J gene: TRBJ2-1; CDR3 DNA: TGCGCCAGCAGCTTGATGAGGTCCAGGGACAATGAGCAGTTCTTC; CDR3 protein: CASSLMRSRDNEQFF
V gene: TRBV27; D gene: -; clone size: -; J gene: TRBJ1-4; CDR3 DNA: TGTGCCAGCAGTCCATTCGGAACAGCTAATGAAAAACTGTTTTTT; CDR3 protein: CASSPFGTANEKLFF
V gene: TRBV18; D gene: TRBD2; clone size: -; J gene: TRBJ2-7; CDR3 DNA: TGTGCCAGCTCACCACCTTCTCTAGCGGGCTACGAGCAGTACTTC; CDR3 protein: CASSPPSLAGYEQYF
V gene: TRBV28; D gene: -; clone size: -; J gene: TRBJ1-2; CDR3 DNA: TGTGCCAGCAGGGGGGGGCAGGGAAACTATGGCTACACCTTC; CDR3 protein: CASRGGQGNYGYTF
V gene: TRBV5-1; D gene: -; clone size: -; J gene: TRBJ2-7; CDR3 DNA: TGCGCCAGCAGCTTGGCAGGGTCCTACGAGCAGTACTTC; CDR3 protein: CASSLAGSYEQYF
V gene: TRBV18; D gene: -; clone size: -; J gene: TRBJ1-1; CDR3 DNA: TGTGCCAGCTCACCGATGGCCAGAGAGATGAACACTGAAGCTTTCTTT; CDR3 protein: CASSPMAREMNTEAFF
V gene: TRBV28; D gene: -; clone size: -; J gene: TRBJ2-1; CDR3 DNA: TGTGCCAGCAGTCTACTCCCTAGAAAAAATGAGCAGTTCTTC; CDR3 protein: CASSLLPRKNEQFF
V gene: TRBV11-3; D gene: -; clone size: -; J gene: TRBJ1-4; CDR3 DNA: TGTGCCAGCAGCCAACGGTGGGCAACTAATGAAAAACTGTTTTTT; CDR3 protein: CASSQRWATNEKLFF
V gene: TRBV5-1; D gene: -; clone size: -; J gene: TRBJ2-2; CDR3 DNA: TGCGCCAGCAGCTTGGGATCCAGGGGAGGGACCGGGGAGCTGTTTTTT; CDR3 protein: CASSLGSRGGTGELFF